These 25 T cell receptor beta chains were sequenced from one sample in a study of shared clonotypes between healthy human individuals. Profiled with immunoSEQ multiplex PCR; TCRdb holds only in-frame clones, not every one. This table holds fewer than 1.6 million clones, approximately 98.5% found once. Source material: naive CD4+ T cells sorted from blood. The subset: CD45RA+ positively selected. All receptors derive from a young man in good health.

J is TRBJ2-5 and V is TRBV2; D tentatively reads TRBD1 or TRBD2 (5 bases each). V lost 6 bases to trimming and J lost 5 bases, with 13 bases between them. Germline V gene data show CDR1 as SNHLY and CDR2 as FYNNEI. The CDR3 consists of 13 residues. The CDR3 DNA reads as TGTGCCAGCAGGTTTCGCGAGGGGGAGACCCAGTACTTC. It specifies CASRFREGETQYF. The variable domain in full, completed from reference TRBV2 and TRBJ2-5, reads EPEVTQTPSHQVTQMGQEVILRCVPISNHLYFYWYRQILGQKVEFLVSFYNNEISEKSEIFDDQFSVERPDGSNFTLKIRSTKLEDSAMYFCASRFREGETQYFGPGTRLLVL.

For the CDR3, the DNA is TGTGCCAGCTCACCACTCCGGGGGCGTAGTAATGAGCAGTTCTTC. Translation: CASSPLRGRSNEQFF. The rearrangement joins TRBV18 to TRBJ2-1, with D possibly being TRBD1 or TRBD2 (6 bases each). Germline V gene sequence: CDR1 KGHSH, CDR2 LQKENI. CDR3 size: 15 residues. Trimming shortened V by 1 base and J by 7 bases, and 14 bases separated the two germline ends.

This chain links TRBV9 with TRBJ2-7, with 10 bases fitting TRBD1. From germline, CDR1 is SGDLS and CDR2 YYNGEE. V gave up 0 bases and J gave up 2 bases; unmatched junction bases: 5. The CDR3 is 16 amino acids. The CDR3 sequence is CASSVEGTGVPYEQYF. In DNA, the CDR3 is TGTGCCAGCAGCGTAGAAGGGACAGGGGTCCCCTACGAGCAGTACTTC.

CDR3 DNA sequence: TGTGCCAGCAGTCCGGGGACGGCACCTCTGATGGGCTACACCTTC. Residues: CASSPGTAPLMGYTF. The chain carries TRBV6-6 and TRBJ1-2, with TRBD1 as a possible D gene (5 bases). The V gene's germline CDR1 is MNHNY and CDR2 SVGAGI (reference sequence). With 5 bases removed from V and 8 bases from J, the gap between germline ends came to 21 bases. The length of the CDR3 is 15 residues.

The CDR3 nucleotides read TGTGCCAGCTCCTCCATCGGACCGAGCACAGATACGCAGTATTTT. Its translation: CASSSIGPSTDTQYF. The chain recombines TRBV27 with TRBJ2-3; D is undetermined. CDR1 MNHEY and CDR2 SMNVEV come from the germline V gene (reference sequence). The CDR3 is 15 residues long. V lost 8 bases and J lost 0, with 15 bases in between.

CDR3 sequence: CASSTRWSRGPGEQFF. The CDR3 region has the DNA TGTGCCAGTAGTACCCGGTGGTCCCGCGGACCAGGTGAGCAGTTCTTC. The chain has TRBV19 and TRBJ2-1; the D is unclear. Trimming took 4 bases from V and 9 from J, leaving 22 bases between them. This CDR3 is 16 amino acids long. Per germline, CDR1 LNHDA and CDR2 SQIVND (reference sequence). The full variable domain, in which reference TRBV19 and TRBJ2-1 provide the parts outside the CDR3, is DGGITQSPKYLFRKEGQNVTLSCEQNLNHDAMYWYRQDPGQGLRLIYYSQIVNDFQKGDIAEGYSVSREKKESFPLTVTSAQKNPTAFYLCASSTRWSRGPGEQFFGPGTRLTVL.

With regard to this clone: Other DNA sequences within the sample encode an identical CDR3. The rearrangement links TRBV5-1 to TRBJ2-1; D remains unclear. The CDR3 runs 15 residues. The germline CDR1 and CDR2 sequences are SGHRS and YFSETQ. Trimming removed 2 bases at V and 0 bases at J, with 9 bases between. CDR3 in amino acids: CASSFGGSSYNEQFF. DNA of the CDR3: TGCGCCAGCAGCTTTGGCGGAAGCTCCTACAATGAGCAGTTCTTC.

Only one count was recorded for this clone. V is TRBV29-1 and J is TRBJ1-1; 11 bases agree with TRBD1. This CDR3 is 15 amino acids long. Trimming removed 4 bases from V and 1 base from J; junction bases left unmatched: 5. Germline-derived CDR1 and CDR2 are SQVTM and ANQGSEA. The CDR3 coding sequence is TGCAGCGTTGCCGGGACAGGGGGAGGGAACACTGAAGCTTTCTTT. Protein sequence: CSVAGTGGGNTEAFF.

The CDR3 sequence: CASSRTYEQYF. The CDR3 DNA follows: TGTGCCAGCAGCCGTACCTACGAGCAGTACTTC. The rearrangement joins TRBV11-2 to TRBJ2-7; unclear D gene. The ends were cut back, 5 bases at V and 2 bases at J, with 4 bases in the middle. Germline V lookup: CDR1 SGHAT, CDR2 FQNNGV. CDR3 length: 11 residues.

Comments on this clone: Other DNA sequences in the same sample also yield this CDR3. The genes are TRBV27 and TRBJ2-7; 7 bases line up with TRBD1. Germline CDR1 MNHEY, CDR2 SMNVEV (reference sequence). V lost 0 bases and J lost 3; bases outside the gene matches: 2. The CDR3 is made up of 14 amino acids. CDR3 DNA: TGTGCCAGCAGTTTATCGAGGGACAGCTACGAGCAGTACTTC. Amino acids: CASSLSRDSYEQYF.

In this sample, this clone turned up a few times. V is TRBV18 and J is TRBJ2-1; a possible D gene is TRBD2 (5 bases). In germline, CDR1 is KGHSH, CDR2 LQKENI. The CDR3 is 12 residues long. Trimming cost V 5 bases and J 9 bases, with 11 bases left between them. This chain's CDR3 is CASSALAGEQFF. The DNA for the CDR3 is TGTGCCAGCTCAGCTCTAGCAGGTGAGCAGTTCTTC.

The chain combines TRBV18 with TRBJ2-5; D is unclear. This CDR3 region has 15 residues. Germline CDR1 reads KGHSH; CDR2 reads LQKENI. V lost 5 bases and J 2 bases, leaving 15 bases between the germline ends. The CDR3 is CASSSRPGNQETQYF. The CDR3 bases are TGTGCCAGCTCATCAAGGCCCGGAAATCAAGAGACCCAGTACTTC. The complete variable domain, with remaining parts taken from reference TRBV18 and TRBJ2-5, reads NAGVMQNPRHLVRRRGQEARLRCSPMKGHSHVYWYRQLPEEGLKFMVYLQKENIIDESGMPKERFSAEFPKEGPSILRIQQVVRGDSAAYFCASSSRPGNQETQYFGPGTRLLVL.

The V and J genes are TRBV6-1 and TRBJ2-7, with D perhaps assigned TRBD1 or TRBD2 (7 bases each). The CDR3 covers 13 residues. Germline V CDR1 and CDR2: MNHNS, SASEGT. Trimming removed 10 bases from V and 5 bases from J, with 18 bases in between. The CDR3 nucleotides read TGTGCCACCCTCCAGGGGGGGTCAAACGAGCAGTACTTC. It codes for CATLQGGSNEQYF.

The CDR3 bases are TGTGCCAGCAGCCCGGAACGTTTTCGGGGGCTTTTTACAGATACGCAGTATTTT. Its translation is CASSPERFRGLFTDTQYF. The chain uses TRBV7-2 and TRBJ2-3, with D perhaps assigned TRBD1 or TRBD2 (6 bases each). CDR3 length: 18 residues. Germline values: CDR1 SGHTA, CDR2 FQGNSA. The germline V and J ends were trimmed by 5 bases and 3 bases, with 24 bases remaining between them.

This clone turned up a few times. The rearrangement uses TRBV7-9 and TRBJ2-7, with a weak D call TRBD2 (5 bases). V was trimmed by 0 bases and J by 5 bases, leaving 5 bases between them. In germline, CDR1 is SEHNR, CDR2 FQNEAQ (reference sequence). The CDR3 has 12 residues. The CDR3 sequence: CASSLARDEQYF. CDR3 DNA: TGTGCCAGCAGCTTAGCGCGGGACGAGCAGTACTTC.

This chain uses TRBV6-5 with TRBJ1-5, with D tentatively TRBD1 (6 bases). Germline V gives CDR1 MNHEY, CDR2 SVGAGI. V was pared by 3 bases and J by 8 bases, with 11 bases between. The CDR3 runs to 13 residues. CDR3 coding DNA: TGTGCCAGCAGTTATCGGGGGCCAAAGCCCCAGCATTTT. Amino acids: CASSYRGPKPQHF.

CDR3 DNA: TGTGCCAGCAGTTTCGCACATGCAAACACTGAAGCTTTCTTT. Its protein is CASSFAHANTEAFF. V is TRBV6-5 and J is TRBJ1-1, with D hard to call. Deletions cut 4 bases from V and 2 bases from J, with 11 bases between. This CDR3 is 14 amino acids long. Germline lookup yields CDR1 MNHEY and CDR2 SVGAGI.

The chain recombines TRBV12-5 with TRBJ2-5; D may be TRBD2 (7 bases). Germline-derived CDR1 and CDR2 are LGHNT and FRNRAP. V lost 4 bases and J 4 bases, leaving 16 bases between the germline ends. The CDR3 spans 15 residues. The CDR3 DNA reads TGTGCTAGTGGTTCGGGGGGCGAGGTAGGAGAGACCCAGTACTTC. Protein sequence: CASGSGGEVGETQYF. The entire variable domain, with the rest obtained from reference TRBV12-5 and TRBJ2-5, is as follows: DARVTQTPRHKVTEMGQEVTMRCQPILGHNTVFWYRQTMMQGLELLAYFRNRAPLDDSGMPKDRFSAEMPDATLATLKIQPSEPRDSAVYFCASGSGGEVGETQYFGPGTRLLVL.

This clone was recorded only once. V and J are TRBV9 and TRBJ1-2; perhaps TRBD1 as D (6 bases). CDR1 is SGDLS and CDR2 is YYNGEE in the germline V gene. CDR3 length equals 15 residues. Trimming pared 0 bases from V and 4 bases from J, leaving 13 bases between. The chain's CDR3 is CASSVGSVRGYGYTF. In DNA form, the CDR3 reads TGTGCCAGCAGCGTAGGCTCGGTCAGGGGCTATGGCTACACCTTC.

Regarding this clone: An end of the junction differs from the germline gene, which may be a read error. This sequence joins TRBV7-7 and TRBJ2-2; 14 bases agree with TRBD2. The CDR3 loop spans 17 amino acids. Germline CDR1 is SSHAT and CDR2 is FNYEAQ (reference sequence). Here the CDR3 DNA reads TGTGCTAGCAGCTCGGGACTAGCGGGAGTAAGAACCGGGGAGCTGTTTTTT. The encoded protein is CASSSGLAGVRTGELFF.

The chain has TRBV28 and TRBJ2-2; perhaps TRBD2 as D (5 bases). The germline gives CDR1 MDHEN, CDR2 SYDVKM. The V gene lost 7 bases and the J gene lost 8 bases, with 14 bases spanning the gap. The CDR3 spans 13 residues. CDR3 loop: CASKDGTGGELFF. CDR3 sequence (DNA): TGTGCCAGCAAAGATGGCACGGGGGGGGAGCTGTTTTTT.

As concerns this clone: In the same sample, other DNA sequences code for this CDR3. The rearrangement links TRBV7-2 to TRBJ2-3; possibly TRBD2 for D (5 bases). Trimming took off 2 bases at V and 3 bases at J, with 6 bases between the two ends. Germline CDR1 is SGHTA and CDR2 is FQGNSA. CDR3 size: 13 residues. The DNA for the CDR3 is TGTGCCAGCAGCTTAACGGGAACAGATACGCAGTATTTT. Protein sequence: CASSLTGTDTQYF.

The chain couples TRBV7-9 to TRBJ1-1; D gene ambiguous. The CDR3 extends over 14 amino acids. V gave up 3 bases and J gave up 4 bases, with 12 bases separating them. Germline CDR1 SEHNR, CDR2 FQNEAQ (reference sequence). The CDR3 sequence is CASSFRELSTEAFF. DNA for the CDR3: TGTGCCAGCAGCTTTCGGGAATTGAGCACTGAAGCTTTCTTT.

As for this clone: This may arise from a read error, as a much more abundant clone is one base away. This chain uses TRBV18 with TRBJ2-3; D gene uncertain. From germline, CDR1 is KGHSH and CDR2 LQKENI. CDR3 length equals 12 residues. CDR3 DNA sequence: TGTGCCGGCTCACCAAGCACAGATACGCAGTATTTT. This gives the protein CAGSPSTDTQYF.

The V and J genes are TRBV9 and TRBJ2-7; D unresolved. The CDR3 length is 15 residues. From germline, CDR1 is SGDLS and CDR2 YYNGEE. Trimming took 0 bases from V and 2 from J, leaving 12 bases between them. CDR3 protein: CASSVGIGPTYEQYF. CDR3 nucleotide sequence: TGTGCCAGCAGCGTAGGCATCGGGCCAACCTACGAGCAGTACTTC.